A selection of T cell receptor beta chains follows, all from one sample in a study of blood T cell repertoires in COVID-19. Assay used: immunoSEQ multiplex PCR; TCRdb lists only in-frame clones, some missing. This table holds 240,000 or so clones, 86% found once. Sequenced: peripheral blood. The receptors derive from a man of 80 years or more with acute or convalescent COVID-19. CDR3s include the opening cysteine and the closing phenylalanine or tryptophan. D genes are given only for firm matches. The size entry is marked missing in some rows and otherwise reads once, few, many or a size class.

abundance | d_gene | j_gene | v_gene | CDR3nt | CDR3aa
- | - | TRBJ2-1 | TRBV27 | TGTGCCAGCAGATCCCATACGGGAGCTGTCTCTGGCAATGAGCAGTTCTTC | CASRSHTGAVSGNEQFF
- | - | TRBJ1-3 | TRBV29-1 | TGCAGCGTTGAGTCCAGGGAAGGGTACACCATATATTTT | CSVESREGYTIYF
- | - | TRBJ2-3 | TRBV28 | TGTGCCAGCAGAACATCCGCAGATACGCAGTATTTT | CASRTSADTQYF
- | TRBD1 | TRBJ2-2 | TRBV15 | TGTGCCACCAAACCCGGGACAGGGTTCGGGGAGCTGTTTTTT | CATKPGTGFGELFF
- | - | TRBJ1-1 | TRBV19 | TGTGCCAGTAGTATAGAACAGAACACTGAAGCTTTCTTT | CASSIEQNTEAFF
- | - | TRBJ2-2 | TRBV28 | TGTGCCAGCGCGGTACCCGGGGAGCTGTTTTTT | CASAVPGELFF
- | - | TRBJ2-7 | TRBV7-2 | TGTGCCAGCAGCTTAGTCCGGGGGAGCTCCTACGAGCAGTACTTC | CASSLVRGSSYEQYF
- | TRBD1 | TRBJ1-1 | TRBV6-5 | TGTGCCAGCGGAGACAGGGGGCGAGGTTCGGCTGAAGCTTTCTTT | CASGDRGRGSAEAFF
- | - | TRBJ2-7 | TRBV21-1 | TGTGCCAGCTTTAGTGAAATCGGCGAGCAGTACTTC | CASFSEIGEQYF
- | TRBD1 | TRBJ1-6 | TRBV28 | TGTGCCAGCAGGACCGAGGACAGGAATTCACCCCTCCACTTT | CASRTEDRNSPLHF
- | TRBD2 | TRBJ2-3 | TRBV15 | TGTGCCACCAGCAGGACTAGCGGGAGGGCCTCAAGCACAGATACGCAGTATTTT | CATSRTSGRASSTDTQYF
- | - | TRBJ2-3 | TRBV7-8 | TGTGCCAGCAGCGCTATTGATACGCAGTATTTT | CASSAIDTQYF
- | - | TRBJ2-3 | TRBV19 | TGTGCCAGTAGTATAGCCTCCAGGGGAGATACGCAGTATTTT | CASSIASRGDTQYF
once | TRBD2 | TRBJ2-6 | TRBV27 | TGTGCCAGCACCAAACTAGCGGTGGGCTCTGGGGCCAACGTCCTGACTTTC | CASTKLAVGSGANVLTF
- | TRBD1 | TRBJ2-1 | TRBV6-5 | TGTGCCAGCAACCCGGGACAGGGTTACAATGAGCAGTTCTTC | CASNPGQGYNEQFF
once | - | TRBJ2-7 | TRBV5-1 | TGCGCCAGCAGCTTTGTCGGTGACGAGCAGTACTTC | CASSFVGDEQYF
- | TRBD1 | TRBJ1-2 | TRBV5-1 | TGCGCCAGCAGCTTGTCGGCACAGGGGGCGGAGGGCTACACCTTC | CASSLSAQGAEGYTF
- | TRBD1 | TRBJ2-5 | TRBV2 | TGTGCCAGTACTACAGGGGTACAAGAGACCCAGTACTTC | CASTTGVQETQYF
- | - | TRBJ1-5 | TRBV10-3 | TGTGCCATCAGTGATCAGAATGATAGCAATCAGCCCCAGCATTTT | CAISDQNDSNQPQHF
- | - | TRBJ1-1 | TRBV18 | TGTGCCAGCTCGCAGGGCTCCGACACTGAAGCTTTCTTT | CASSQGSDTEAFF
few | TRBD2 | TRBJ2-2 | TRBV7-9 | TGTGCCAGCAGGGGTAGCGGGGGAGCGAACACCGGGGAGCTGTTTTTT | CASRGSGGANTGELFF
- | - | TRBJ2-5 | TRBV14 | TGTGCCAGCAGCCACCCGGGAATCGCTCAGACCCAGTACTTC | CASSHPGIAQTQYF
- | TRBD1 | TRBJ1-4 | TRBV7-9 | TGTGCCAGCAGCTTAGCGGGACAGGGTAGCGAAAAACTGTTTTTT | CASSLAGQGSEKLFF
- | - | TRBJ2-5 | TRBV6-5 | TGTGCCAGCAGGACTAACCCCGTGGGGGAGACCCAGTACTTC | CASRTNPVGETQYF
- | - | TRBJ1-4 | TRBV19 | TGTGCCAGTAGTATAGGGACAGCGTCGAATGAAAAACTGTTTTTT | CASSIGTASNEKLFF
- | - | TRBJ2-7 | TRBV4-1 | TGCGCCAGCAGCCAAGAGGGGCAGGGTTCCTACGAGCAGTACTTC | CASSQEGQGSYEQYF
- | - | TRBJ1-2 | TRBV9 | TGTGCCAGCAGCGTAGGCCTAGGGGGTGGCGGCTATGGCTACACCTTC | CASSVGLGGGGYGYTF
few | - | TRBJ1-2 | TRBV15 | TGTGCCACCAGCAGGGTCACCCCAGGGTTCGGTGGCTACACCTTC | CATSRVTPGFGGYTF
few | - | TRBJ1-1 | TRBV5-1 | TGCGCCAGCAGCTTGGCCGACAGAATGAACACTGAAGCTTTCTTT | CASSLADRMNTEAFF
- | TRBD2 | TRBJ2-1 | TRBV7-3 | TGTGCCAGCAGCTTAACCCGACTAGCGGGAGGTTGGGATGAGCAGTTCTTC | CASSLTRLAGGWDEQFF
- | - | TRBJ1-1 | TRBV7-9 | TGTGCCAGCAGCTTAGAAGGGGGAGTCACTGAAGCTTTCTTT | CASSLEGGVTEAFF
- | - | TRBJ1-2 | TRBV20-1 | TGCAGTTCTAGTAGTAATCGGGAGATCTATGGCTACACCTTC | CSSSSNREIYGYTF
- | - | TRBJ1-2 | TRBV11-2 | TGTGCCAGCAGCCCCTTCCGGAGCTATGGCTACACCTTC | CASSPFRSYGYTF
- | - | TRBJ1-1 | TRBV7-3 | TGTGCCAGCAGCCTAAGCCAGGACACTGAAGCTTTCTTT | CASSLSQDTEAFF
- | - | TRBJ1-2 | TRBV7-2 | TGTGCCAGCAGTCTCCGGGAGGGCAGAACCTCCGCCGATGGCTACACCTTC | CASSLREGRTSADGYTF
once | TRBD1 | TRBJ2-1 | TRBV5-8 | TGTGCCAGCAGCTGGAAGGGACAGGGAGGGAATGAGCAGTTCTTC | CASSWKGQGGNEQFF
- | - | TRBJ2-2 | TRBV5-4 | TGTGCCAGCAGCTTGGGACAGGTGAACACCGGGGAGCTGTTTTTT | CASSLGQVNTGELFF
- | TRBD2 | TRBJ2-1 | TRBV24-1 | TGTGCCACCAGTGATTCTACCCGGGAGGCTGGTGTTGAGCAGTTCTTC | CATSDSTREAGVEQFF
few | - | TRBJ1-1 | TRBV27 | TGTGCCAGCAGTCCACTCCAGGGGTTTAACACTGAAGCTTTCTTT | CASSPLQGFNTEAFF
once | - | TRBJ2-7 | TRBV28 | TGTGCCAGCAGTTTAAAGAGGGGCAGGGGGGTGTGGTACTTC | CASSLKRGRGVWYF
- | - | TRBJ2-3 | TRBV5-1 | TGCGCCAGCAGCCCAGGGAACGTGGGTATAGATACGCAGTATTTT | CASSPGNVGIDTQYF
- | TRBD1 | TRBJ2-2 | TRBV27 | TGTGCCAGCAGTCTCCGCGCAGGGGGTGGGACCGGGGAGCTGTTTTTT | CASSLRAGGGTGELFF
once | - | TRBJ2-3 | TRBV1 | TGCACCAGCAGCCCTAGCGAAGCCACAGATACGCAGTATTTT | CTSSPSEATDTQYF
- | TRBD1 | TRBJ1-4 | TRBV5-1 | TGCGCCAGCAGCTTGACAGGGGGTAATGAAAAACTGTTTTTT | CASSLTGGNEKLFF
- | - | TRBJ2-1 | TRBV4-2 | TGTGCCAGCAGCCAAGGGGCAGGAGGAAGCAATGAGCAGTTCTTC | CASSQGAGGSNEQFF